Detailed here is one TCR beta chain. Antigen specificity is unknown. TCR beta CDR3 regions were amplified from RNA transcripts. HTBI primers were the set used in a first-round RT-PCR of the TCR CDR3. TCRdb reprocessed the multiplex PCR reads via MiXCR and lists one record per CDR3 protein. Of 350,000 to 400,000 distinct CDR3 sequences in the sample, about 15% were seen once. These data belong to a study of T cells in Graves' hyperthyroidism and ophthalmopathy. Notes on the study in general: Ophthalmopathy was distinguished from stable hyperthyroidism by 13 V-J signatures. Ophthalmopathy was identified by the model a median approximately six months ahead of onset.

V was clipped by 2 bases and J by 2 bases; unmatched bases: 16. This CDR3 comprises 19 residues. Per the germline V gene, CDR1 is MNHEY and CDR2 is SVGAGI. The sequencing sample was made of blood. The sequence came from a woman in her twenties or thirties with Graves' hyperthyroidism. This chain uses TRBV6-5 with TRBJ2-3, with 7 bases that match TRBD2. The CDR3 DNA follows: TGTGCCAGCAGTTACAGGGGCGGGGGTGCACCTAAAGACACAGATACGCAGTATTTT. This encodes CASSYRGGGAPKDTDTQYF.